This TCR beta chain derives from a study of immune cell composition in non-small cell lung cancer. Turning to the study itself: Most cases were lung adenocarcinoma or squamous cell carcinoma. Study findings and constraints: Tumour TCR-beta clonality was not significantly tied to smoking pack-years. Tumour-associated clones >0.5% occurred in roughly 35% of adenocarcinomas, roughly 80% of squamous. Squamous lung tumours showed higher top 10 clone scores and clonality than adenocarcinomas.

With 4 bases clipped from V and 0 bases from J, the junction kept 13 bases outside the gene matches. The CDR3 length is 19 residues. The germline V gene encodes CDR1 SGDLS and CDR2 YYNGEE. Method: immunoSEQ multiplex PCR; TCRdb's copy keeps in-frame clones and lacks some. The sample consists of around 2,000 clones, approximately 72% of them appearing once. As concerns this clone: Its matching antigen is unknown.

This clonotype was sampled from a human donor with non-small cell lung cancer. The sequencing input was lung tumor tissue. The V gene is TRBV9, the J gene TRBJ2-1; TRBD2 matches at 10 bases. The CDR3, as DNA: TGTGCCAGCAGCTCCCAGGGAAGCGGGGGGGCAGCCTCCTACAATGAGCAGTTCTTC. This codes for CASSSQGSGGAASYNEQFF.